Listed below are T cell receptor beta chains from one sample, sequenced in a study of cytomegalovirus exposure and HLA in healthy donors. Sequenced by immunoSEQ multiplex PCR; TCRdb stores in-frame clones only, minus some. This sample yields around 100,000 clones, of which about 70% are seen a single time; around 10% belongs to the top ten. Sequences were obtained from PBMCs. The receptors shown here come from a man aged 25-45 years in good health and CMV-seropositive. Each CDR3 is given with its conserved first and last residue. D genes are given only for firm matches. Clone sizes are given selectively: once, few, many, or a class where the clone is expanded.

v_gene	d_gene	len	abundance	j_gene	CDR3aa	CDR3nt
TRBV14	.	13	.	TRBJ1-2	CASSQEGFYGYTF	TGTGCCAGCAGCCAAGAGGGCTTCTATGGCTACACCTTC
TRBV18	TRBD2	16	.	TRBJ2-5	CASSAIAGGYGETQYF	TGTGCCAGCTCTGCAATAGCGGGAGGCTATGGAGAGACCCAGTACTTC
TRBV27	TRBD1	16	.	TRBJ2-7	CASSLILGQGFYEQYF	TGTGCCAGCAGTTTAATTCTGGGACAGGGGTTCTACGAGCAGTACTTC
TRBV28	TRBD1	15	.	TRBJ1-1	CASSPPGTVNTEAFF	TGTGCCAGCAGTCCGCCCGGGACAGTAAACACTGAAGCTTTCTTT
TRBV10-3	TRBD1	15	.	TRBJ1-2	CAISEWRGPNYGYTF	TGTGCCATCAGTGAATGGAGGGGGCCCAACTATGGCTACACCTTC
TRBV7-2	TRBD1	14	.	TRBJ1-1	CASSFAGGTTEAFF	TGTGCCAGCAGCTTTGCAGGGGGGACCACTGAAGCTTTCTTT
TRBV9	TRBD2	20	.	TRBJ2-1	CASSPSRVASGGSSYNEQFF	TGTGCCAGCAGCCCCTCCCGTGTAGCTAGCGGGGGGAGCTCCTACAATGAGCAGTTCTTC
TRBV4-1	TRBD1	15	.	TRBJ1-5	CASSQDGQGGQPQHF	TGCGCCAGCAGCCAAGACGGACAGGGAGGTCAGCCCCAGCATTTT
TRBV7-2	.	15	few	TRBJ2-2	CASSSRGTTTGELFF	TGTGCCAGCAGCTCCAGGGGCACGACCACCGGGGAGCTGTTTTTT
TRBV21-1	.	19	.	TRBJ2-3	CASSKVATPERGYTDTQYF	TGTGCCAGCAGCAAAGTTGCAACTCCAGAAAGGGGTTACACAGATACGCAGTATTTT
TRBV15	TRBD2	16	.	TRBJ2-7	CATSRDPGGISYEQYF	TGTGCCACCAGCAGAGATCCGGGGGGAATCTCCTACGAGCAGTACTTC
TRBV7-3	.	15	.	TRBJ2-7	CASSLEGSSSYEQYF	TGTGCCAGCAGCTTAGAAGGTAGCAGCTCCTACGAGCAGTACTTC
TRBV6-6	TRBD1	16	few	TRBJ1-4	CASSYFPQGGYEKLFF	TGTGCCAGCAGTTACTTTCCCCAGGGGGGTTATGAAAAACTGTTTTTT
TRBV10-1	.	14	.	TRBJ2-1	CASSEAGIENEQFF	TGCGCCAGCAGTGAAGCGGGTATCGAAAATGAGCAGTTCTTC
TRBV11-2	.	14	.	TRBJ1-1	CASSGQGWDTEAFF	TGTGCCAGCAGCGGACAAGGGTGGGACACTGAAGCTTTCTTT
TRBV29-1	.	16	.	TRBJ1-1	CSVGRWTPRMNTEAFF	TGCAGCGTTGGAAGATGGACACCCCGTATGAACACTGAAGCTTTCTTT
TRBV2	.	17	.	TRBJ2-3	CASKLRKSFYLTDTQYF	TGTGCCAGCAAGCTCCGCAAGTCGTTTTATCTCACAGATACGCAGTATTTT
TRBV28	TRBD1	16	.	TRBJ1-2	CASSSRQGAANYGYTF	TGTGCCAGCAGTTCAAGACAGGGGGCAGCTAACTATGGCTACACCTTC
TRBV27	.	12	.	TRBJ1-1	CASSLEGTEAFF	TGTGCCAGCAGTTTAGAGGGCACTGAAGCTTTCTTT
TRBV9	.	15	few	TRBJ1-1	CASSVESQGNTEAFF	TGTGCCAGCAGCGTAGAATCACAGGGGAACACTGAAGCTTTCTTT
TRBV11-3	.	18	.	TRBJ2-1	CASSLATLGLGGINEQFF	TGTGCCAGCAGCTTAGCAACCCTAGGACTAGGGGGTATAAATGAGCAGTTCTTC
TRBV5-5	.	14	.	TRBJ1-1	CASSLMGANTEAFF	TGTGCCAGCAGCTTGATGGGGGCGAACACTGAAGCTTTCTTT
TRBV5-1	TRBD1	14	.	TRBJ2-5	CASSWDRGRQTQYF	TGCGCCAGCAGTTGGGACAGGGGGCGGCAGACCCAGTACTTC
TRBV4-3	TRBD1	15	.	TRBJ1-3	CASSQDDRAGNTIYF	TGCGCCAGCAGCCAAGATGACAGGGCTGGAAACACCATATATTTT
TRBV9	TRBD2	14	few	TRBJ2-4	CASSGLAEKNIQYF	TGTGCCAGCAGCGGACTAGCGGAAAAAAACATTCAGTACTTC
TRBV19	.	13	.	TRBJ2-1	CASSEAPSNEQFF	TGTGCCAGTAGTGAGGCACCCTCCAATGAGCAGTTCTTC
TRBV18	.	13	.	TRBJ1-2	CASSPSGAIGYTF	TGTGCCAGCTCACCTTCAGGGGCGATAGGCTACACCTTC